The clone carrying this TCR beta chain was recorded only once. Original methodology: By means of reference gene primer amplification, nucleated cell counts were estimated. The table came from immunoSEQ multiplex PCR; TCRdb's copy has only in-frame clones and leaves some out. V, J and clone size are those of that table, while D and trimming were read from the DNA. The sample includes approximately 40,000 clones, 87% seen only once; the top ten take more than 20%. The entry originates in a study of blood T cell repertoires in COVID-19. Whole-study context: From the United States, Italy and Spain came samples of acute and convalescent COVID-19. The cDNA or gDNA used as material had been derived from T cells, B-cell-depleted T cells, or PBMCs.

Germline loops: CDR1 SGHTA, CDR2 FQGNSA. The CDR3 loop spans 14 amino acids. Trimming took 4 bases from V and 6 from J; bases not matched to a gene: 5. The chain combines TRBV7-2 with TRBJ2-7, with 11 bases identical to TRBD2. Input material: peripheral blood. The receptor comes from a woman of 80 years or more in a cohort sampled during active or convalescent COVID-19. DNA for the CDR3: TGTGCCAGCAGCTATAGCGGGGGGGCCGGCGAGCAGTACTTC. It specifies CASSYSGGAGEQYF.